This TCR beta chain was observed in a study of blood T cell repertoires in COVID-19. Study summary: Acute and convalescent COVID-19 samples came from the United States, Italy and Spain.

This clone was seen a few times. The CDR3 is 15 amino acids. The V end was cut by 1 base, the J end by 2 bases, with 12 bases between. Germline-derived CDR1 and CDR2 are SGHAT and FQNNGV. Sequencing used immunoSEQ multiplex PCR; TCRdb keeps in-frame clones, though not all of them. The sample yields 90,000 or so clones, 65% to 85% seen once. This chain links TRBV11-2 with TRBJ2-7; tentative D call: TRBD1 (6 bases). The origin of this receptor is a man at least 80 years old with active or convalescent COVID-19. Material: peripheral blood. CDR3 bases: TGTGCCAGCAGCTTAGTAGGGGCAGGGGCCTACGAGCAGTACTTC. This encodes CASSLVGAGAYEQYF.